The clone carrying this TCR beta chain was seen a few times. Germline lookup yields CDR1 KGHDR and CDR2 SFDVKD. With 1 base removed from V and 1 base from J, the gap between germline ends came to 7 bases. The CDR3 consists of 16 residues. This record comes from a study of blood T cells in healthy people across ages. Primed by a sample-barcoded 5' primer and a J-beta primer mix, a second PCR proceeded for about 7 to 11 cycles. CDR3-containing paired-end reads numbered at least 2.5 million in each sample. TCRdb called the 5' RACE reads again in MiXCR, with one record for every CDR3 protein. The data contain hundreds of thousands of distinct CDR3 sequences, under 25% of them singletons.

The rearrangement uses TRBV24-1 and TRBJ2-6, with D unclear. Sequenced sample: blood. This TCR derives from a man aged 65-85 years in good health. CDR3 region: CATSDFSPSGANVLTF. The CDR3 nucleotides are TGTGCCACCAGTGATTTTTCCCCGTCTGGGGCCAACGTCCTGACTTTC.